The subject of this entry is one TCR beta chain. Antigen: not known. Diagnostic criteria for definite or probable disease, in their recently defined form, were met by the patients with Susac syndrome. These data come from a study of CD8 T cells in Susac syndrome. About the research overall: Clinical remission applied to fewer than ten sequenced Susac syndrome patients, and about six had active disease. Broader study findings: That the number of individuals in its TCR sequencing and HLA analysis was relatively small was acknowledged by the study.

With random hexamers, reverse transcription was performed on roughly 0.5 to 1 ug of RNA. The authors amplified TCR beta CDR3 across 54 Vbeta and 13 Jbeta using immunoSEQ multiplex PCR. TCRdb reprocessed the immunoSEQ multiplex PCR reads via MiXCR and lists one record per CDR3 protein. This table has hundreds of thousands of distinct CDR3 sequences, less than 95% appearing once. There are 15 residues in the CDR3. Germline-derived CDR1 and CDR2 are GTSNPN and SVGIG (reference sequence). Trimming cost V 3 bases and J 2 bases; bases outside gene matches: 9. The V gene is TRBV30, the J gene TRBJ1-1, with 7 positions matching TRBD1. Specimen: CD4+ T cells from PBMCs. The origin of this receptor is a human donor with Susac syndrome. CDR3 in DNA: TGTGCCTGGAGAAAAGGGACAGCCAGTAACACTGAAGCTTTCTTT. It specifies CAWRKGTASNTEAFF.